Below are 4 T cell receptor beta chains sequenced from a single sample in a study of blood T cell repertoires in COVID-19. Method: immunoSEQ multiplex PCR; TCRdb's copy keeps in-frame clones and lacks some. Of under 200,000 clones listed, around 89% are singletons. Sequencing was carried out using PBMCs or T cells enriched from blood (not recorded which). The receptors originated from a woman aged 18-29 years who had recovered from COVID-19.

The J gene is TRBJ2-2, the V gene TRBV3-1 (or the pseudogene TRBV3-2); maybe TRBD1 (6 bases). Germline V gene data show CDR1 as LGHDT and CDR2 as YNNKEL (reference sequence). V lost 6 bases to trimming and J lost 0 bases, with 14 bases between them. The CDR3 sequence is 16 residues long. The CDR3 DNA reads TGTGCCAGCAGGCTTTTAACAGGGTCGAACACCGGGGAGCTGTTTTTT. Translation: CASRLLTGSNTGELFF.

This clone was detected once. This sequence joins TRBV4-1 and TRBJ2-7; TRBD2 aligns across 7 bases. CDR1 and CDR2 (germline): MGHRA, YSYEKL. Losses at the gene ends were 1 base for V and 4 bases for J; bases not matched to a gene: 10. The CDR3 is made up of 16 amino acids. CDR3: CASSQGGSGGLYEQYF. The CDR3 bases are TGCGCCAGCAGCCAAGGGGGATCGGGGGGACTGTACGAGCAGTACTTC.

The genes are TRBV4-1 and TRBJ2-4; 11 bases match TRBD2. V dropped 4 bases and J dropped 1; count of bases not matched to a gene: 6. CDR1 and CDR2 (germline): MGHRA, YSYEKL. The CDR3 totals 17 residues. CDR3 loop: CASSPGSGGAAKNIQYF. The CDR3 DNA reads TGCGCCAGCAGCCCGGGTAGCGGGGGGGCGGCCAAAAACATTCAGTACTTC.

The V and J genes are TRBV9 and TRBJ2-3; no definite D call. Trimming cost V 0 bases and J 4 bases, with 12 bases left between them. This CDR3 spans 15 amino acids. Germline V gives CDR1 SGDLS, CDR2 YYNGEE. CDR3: CASSVGATFPDTQYF. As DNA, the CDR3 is TGTGCCAGCAGCGTAGGCGCGACATTCCCAGATACGCAGTATTTT.